These T cell receptor beta chains were read from a single sample in a study of T-cell reconstitution after alpha-beta-depleted transplantation in children. One entry per CDR3 protein, called by TCRdb with MiXCR from the PCR reads. Here the sample spans 200,000 to 250,000 distinct CDR3 sequences, roughly 7.7% being singletons. The starting material was PBMCs, mostly from graft donor cells, obtained 180 days after TCRalphabeta/CD19-depleted stem cell transplant. The source is a male patient under 18 who had a stem cell transplant for acute lymphoblastic leukemia, so the T cells may come from the graft donor. Each CDR3 is given with its conserved first and last residue. A D gene is named only where the DNA matches it firmly. A row's size may be missing; if present it is once, few, many or a size class.

j_call: TRBJ1-2
clone_size: many
d_call: -
v_call: TRBV11-2
cdr3_aa: CASSLAGARMGYGYTF
cdr3_nt: TGTGCCAGCAGCTTAGCTGGGGCTCGCATGGGCTATGGCTACACCTTC

j_call: TRBJ2-1
clone_size: few
d_call: -
v_call: TRBV14
cdr3_aa: CASSQAVATNEQFF
cdr3_nt: TGTGCCAGCAGCCAAGCAGTGGCCACCAATGAGCAGTTCTTC

j_call: TRBJ1-2
clone_size: many
d_call: TRBD1
v_call: TRBV9
cdr3_aa: CASSVSGGHYGYTF
cdr3_nt: TGTGCCAGCAGCGTTTCAGGGGGCCACTATGGCTACACCTTC

j_call: TRBJ2-2
clone_size: many
d_call: -
v_call: TRBV12-3/TRBV12-4
cdr3_aa: CASSLSLRAPGSWWELFF
cdr3_nt: TGTGCCAGCAGTTTAAGTTTGAGGGCTCCGGGTTCATGGTGGGAGCTGTTTTTT

j_call: TRBJ2-1
clone_size: many
d_call: TRBD2
v_call: TRBV9
cdr3_aa: CASSPRGGQTRSSYNEQFF
cdr3_nt: TGTGCCAGCAGCCCTAGGGGAGGGCAGACTAGGAGCTCCTACAATGAGCAGTTCTTC

j_call: TRBJ2-1
clone_size: many
d_call: TRBD2
v_call: TRBV5-6
cdr3_aa: CASSLTGLGTYNEQFF
cdr3_nt: TGTGCCAGCAGCTTGACCGGACTAGGGACCTACAATGAGCAGTTCTTC

j_call: TRBJ2-5
clone_size: few
d_call: -
v_call: TRBV6-2/TRBV6-3
cdr3_aa: CAVGAGETQYF
cdr3_nt: TGTGCCGTCGGGGCTGGAGAGACCCAGTACTTC

j_call: TRBJ2-7
clone_size: many
d_call: -
v_call: TRBV21-1
cdr3_aa: CASLKVSRDRADEQYF
cdr3_nt: TGTGCCAGCCTGAAGGTTAGTCGGGACAGGGCGGACGAGCAGTACTTC

j_call: TRBJ2-3
clone_size: many
d_call: TRBD2
v_call: TRBV11-2
cdr3_aa: CASSFTLGGFTDTQYF
cdr3_nt: TGTGCCAGCAGCTTTACGTTGGGAGGGTTCACAGATACGCAGTATTTT

j_call: TRBJ2-3
clone_size: many
d_call: TRBD2
v_call: TRBV12-3/TRBV12-4
cdr3_aa: CASSLSASGSTDTQYF
cdr3_nt: TGTGCCAGCAGTTTATCGGCTAGCGGGAGCACAGATACGCAGTATTTT

j_call: TRBJ2-3
clone_size: many
d_call: -
v_call: TRBV4-3
cdr3_aa: CASSPRGVDTQYF
cdr3_nt: TGCGCCAGCAGCCCCCGAGGGGTCGATACGCAGTATTTT

j_call: TRBJ1-1
clone_size: few
d_call: TRBD1
v_call: TRBV19
cdr3_aa: CATGTGGPNTEAFF
cdr3_nt: TGTGCCACGGGGACAGGGGGGCCCAACACTGAAGCTTTCTTT

j_call: TRBJ1-1
clone_size: -
d_call: -
v_call: TRBV20-1
cdr3_aa: CSAGVNTEAFF
cdr3_nt: TGCAGTGCAGGGGTGAACACTGAAGCTTTCTTT

j_call: TRBJ2-4
clone_size: many
d_call: -
v_call: TRBV7-2
cdr3_aa: CASSLSGQGLAKNIQYF
cdr3_nt: TGTGCCAGCAGCTTAAGCGGGCAGGGCCTAGCCAAAAACATTCAGTACTTC

j_call: TRBJ1-1
clone_size: -
d_call: -
v_call: TRBV2
cdr3_aa: CASRNRASEAFF
cdr3_nt: TGTGCCAGCAGAAACAGGGCTTCTGAAGCTTTCTTT

j_call: TRBJ2-7
clone_size: many
d_call: -
v_call: TRBV7-2
cdr3_aa: CASSLTGGGDEQYF
cdr3_nt: TGTGCCAGCAGCTTAACCGGGGGTGGAGACGAGCAGTACTTC

j_call: TRBJ2-1
clone_size: many
d_call: -
v_call: TRBV6-5
cdr3_aa: CASSFRPAYNEQFF
cdr3_nt: TGTGCCAGCAGTTTTCGACCGGCCTACAATGAGCAGTTCTTC